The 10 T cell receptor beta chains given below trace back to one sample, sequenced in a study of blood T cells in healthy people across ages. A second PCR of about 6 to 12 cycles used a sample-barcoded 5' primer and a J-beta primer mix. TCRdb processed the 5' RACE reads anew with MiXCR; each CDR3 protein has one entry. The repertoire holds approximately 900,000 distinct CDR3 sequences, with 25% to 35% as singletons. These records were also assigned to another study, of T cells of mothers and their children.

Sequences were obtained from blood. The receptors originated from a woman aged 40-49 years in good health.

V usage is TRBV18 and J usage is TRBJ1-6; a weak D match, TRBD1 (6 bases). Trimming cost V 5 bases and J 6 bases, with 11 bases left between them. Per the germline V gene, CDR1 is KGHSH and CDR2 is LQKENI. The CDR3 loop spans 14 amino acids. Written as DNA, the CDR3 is TGTGCCAGCTCAGCTACAGGGTTTAATTCACCCCTCCACTTT. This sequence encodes CASSATGFNSPLHF.

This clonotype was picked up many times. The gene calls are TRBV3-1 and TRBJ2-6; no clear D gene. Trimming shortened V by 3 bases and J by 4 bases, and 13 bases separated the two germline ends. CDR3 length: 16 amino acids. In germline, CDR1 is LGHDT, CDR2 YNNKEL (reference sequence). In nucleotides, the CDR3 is TGTGCCAGCAGCCACCACCCCCGCTCGGGGGCCAACGTCCTGACTTTC. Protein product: CASSHHPRSGANVLTF.

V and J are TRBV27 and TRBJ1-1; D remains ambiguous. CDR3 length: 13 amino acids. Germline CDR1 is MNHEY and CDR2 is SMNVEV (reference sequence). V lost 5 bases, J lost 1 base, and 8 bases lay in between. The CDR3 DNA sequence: TGTGCCAGCAGTCGGCGAGGGAACACTGAAGCTTTCTTT. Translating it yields CASSRRGNTEAFF.

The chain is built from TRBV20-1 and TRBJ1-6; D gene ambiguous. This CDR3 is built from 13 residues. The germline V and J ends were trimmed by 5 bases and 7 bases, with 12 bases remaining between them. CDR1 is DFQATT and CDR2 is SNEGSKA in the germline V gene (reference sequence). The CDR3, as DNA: TGCAGTGCTGGTGTCAGAGAAAATTCACCCCTCCACTTT. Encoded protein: CSAGVRENSPLHF.

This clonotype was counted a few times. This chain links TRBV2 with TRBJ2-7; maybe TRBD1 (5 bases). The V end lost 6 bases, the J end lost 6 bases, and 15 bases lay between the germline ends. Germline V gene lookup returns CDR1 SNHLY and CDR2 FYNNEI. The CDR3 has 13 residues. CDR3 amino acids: CASSGQGWSEQYF. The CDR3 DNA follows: TGTGCCAGCAGCGGTCAGGGTTGGTCCGAGCAGTACTTC. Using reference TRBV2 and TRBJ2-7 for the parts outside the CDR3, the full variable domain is EPEVTQTPSHQVTQMGQEVILRCVPISNHLYFYWYRQILGQKVEFLVSFYNNEISEKSEIFDDQFSVERPDGSNFTLKIRSTKLEDSAMYFCASSGQGWSEQYFGPGTRLTVT.

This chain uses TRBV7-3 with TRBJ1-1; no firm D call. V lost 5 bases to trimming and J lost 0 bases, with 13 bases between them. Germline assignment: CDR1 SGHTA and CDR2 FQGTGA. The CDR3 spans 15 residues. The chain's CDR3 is CASSQQVNMNTEAFF. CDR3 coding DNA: TGTGCCAGCAGCCAGCAGGTGAACATGAACACTGAAGCTTTCTTT.

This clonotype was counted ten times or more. The CDR3 DNA reads TGTGCCAGCAGTTCGCCCCGACAGGGGACGAACTATGGCTACACCTTC. This gives the protein CASSSPRQGTNYGYTF. The chain carries TRBV2 and TRBJ1-2; 8 bases fit TRBD1. CDR3 size: 16 residues. Germline assignment: CDR1 SNHLY and CDR2 FYNNEI. Losses at the gene ends were 5 bases for V and 2 bases for J; bases not matched to a gene: 10.

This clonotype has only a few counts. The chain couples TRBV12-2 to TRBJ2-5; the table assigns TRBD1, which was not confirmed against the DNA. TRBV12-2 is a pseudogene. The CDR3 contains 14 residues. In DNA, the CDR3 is TGTGCAAGTCGCCCCATGGACAGGGAAGAGACCCAGTACTTC. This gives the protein CASRPMDREETQYF.

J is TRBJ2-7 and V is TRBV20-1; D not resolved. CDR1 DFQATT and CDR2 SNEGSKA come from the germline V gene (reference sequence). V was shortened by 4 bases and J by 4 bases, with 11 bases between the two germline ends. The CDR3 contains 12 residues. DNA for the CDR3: TGCAGTGCTATAAGTGGGCTATACGAGCAGTACTTC. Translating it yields CSAISGLYEQYF.

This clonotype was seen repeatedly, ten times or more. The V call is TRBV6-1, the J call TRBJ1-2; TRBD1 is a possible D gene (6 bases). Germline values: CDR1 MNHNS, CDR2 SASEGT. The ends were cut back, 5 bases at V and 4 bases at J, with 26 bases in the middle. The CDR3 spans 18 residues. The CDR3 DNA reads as TGTGCCAGCAGTATGGCCACGAGGCCGGGGGCCCTGCCCTATGGCTACACCTTC. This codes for CASSMATRPGALPYGYTF.